A single sample is the source of the 24 T cell receptor beta chains below, sequenced in a study of shared clonotypes between healthy human individuals. Here immunoSEQ multiplex PCR was the method, and the copy in TCRdb shows in-frame clones only, minus some. The table has approximately 720,000 clones, approximately 90% seen once. CD45RO negativity and positive selection for CCR7 defined naive CD8 cells, a population that excluded terminally differentiated effector memory CD45RA+ cells. The sequenced sample was naive CD8+ T cells sorted from blood. These receptors all stem from a man aged 25-45 years in good health.

This chain links TRBV27 with TRBJ2-1; 8 bases are shared with TRBD2. After removal of 8 bases from V and 2 bases from J, the junction contained 11 bases not matched to a gene. The CDR3 is 16 residues long. Germline V lookup: CDR1 MNHEY, CDR2 SMNVEV (reference sequence). This CDR3 reads CASRGGVATPYNEQFF. CDR3 sequence (DNA): TGTGCCAGCCGGGGGGGGGTAGCGACCCCCTACAATGAGCAGTTCTTC.

The rearrangement uses TRBV4-1 and TRBJ2-2, with a tentative D call TRBD2 (6 bases). The ends were cut back, 1 base at V and 1 base at J, with 7 bases in the middle. The germline gives CDR1 MGHRA, CDR2 YSYEKL. The CDR3 runs to 15 residues. CDR3 in DNA: TGCGCCAGCAGCCAAGCGGGAGTGAACACCGGGGAGCTGTTTTTT. Its protein product is CASSQAGVNTGELFF.

The rearrangement uses TRBV29-1 and TRBJ2-7; the match to TRBD2 covers 7 bases. Germline loops: CDR1 SQVTM, CDR2 ANQGSEA. The CDR3 covers 15 residues. V lost 7 bases, J lost 4 bases, and 16 bases stayed unmatched. Here the CDR3 reads CSGDRSAGVGYEQYF. CDR3 sequence (DNA): TGCAGCGGCGACCGGTCGGCGGGAGTAGGGTACGAGCAGTACTTC.

In this sample, this clone turned up a few times. The chain recombines TRBV7-9 with TRBJ1-5; 8 bases agree with TRBD1. This CDR3 region has 17 residues. With V trimmed by 5 bases and J by 7 bases, 16 bases remained unmatched. Germline CDR1 and CDR2: SEHNR and FQNEAQ (reference sequence). The CDR3 DNA is TGTGCCAGCAGCCAATTCCTAGGACAGGGAACGGAACAGCCCCAGCATTTT. Amino acid sequence: CASSQFLGQGTEQPQHF. Drawing the rest from reference TRBV7-9 and TRBJ1-5, the complete variable domain is DTGVSQNPRHKITKRGQNVTFRCDPISEHNRLYWYRQTLGQGPEFLTYFQNEAQLEKSRLLSDRFSAERPKGSFSTLEIQRTEQGDSAMYLCASSQFLGQGTEQPQHFGDGTRLSIL.

The CDR3 DNA sequence: TGCAGCGTTGTGCTTGTGGGGGGGACCTACAATGAGCAGTTCTTC. Its protein is CSVVLVGGTYNEQFF. The V and J genes are TRBV29-1 and TRBJ2-1; 7 positions agree with TRBD2. The V gene end was trimmed by 4 bases and the J gene end by 2 bases; junction bases not matched to a gene: 8. CDR1 and CDR2 from the germline V gene are SQVTM and ANQGSEA. The CDR3 sequence is 15 residues long.

The chain has TRBV9 and TRBJ1-1; D is possibly TRBD1 (5 bases). Germline values: CDR1 SGDLS, CDR2 YYNGEE. Trimming stripped 4 bases from V and 2 bases from J, with 18 bases between. This CDR3 is built from 16 residues. The CDR3 nucleotides are TGTGCCAGCAGCTCAAGGGGAGGCCCCCCTAACACTGAAGCTTTCTTT. Its protein is CASSSRGGPPNTEAFF.

The chain has TRBV7-8 and TRBJ2-7, with 11 bases fitting TRBD1. The CDR3 sequence is 14 residues long. Germline-derived CDR1 and CDR2 are SGHVS and FQNEAQ. The junction had 3 bases not matched to a gene; V was cut back by 5 bases and J by 3 bases. CDR3 coding DNA: TGTGCCAGCAGCCTGGGACAGGGGGGCTACGAGCAGTACTTC. Translation: CASSLGQGGYEQYF.

The V call is TRBV10-3, the J call TRBJ2-5, with 8 bases identical to TRBD2. The CDR3 consists of 18 residues. The V and J ends lost 3 bases and 3 bases, in that order; junction bases with no gene match: 15. Germline CDR1 is ENHRY and CDR2 is SYGVKD. CDR3 nucleotide sequence: TGTGCCATCAGTGATGGCCGGGGGGAGCGGGGGAATAAAGAGACCCAGTACTTC. This gives the protein CAISDGRGERGNKETQYF.

This sequence joins TRBV2 and TRBJ2-7; D is unclear. V lost 3 bases and J lost 2, with 14 bases in between. CDR3 length equals 15 residues. The germline CDR1 and CDR2 sequences are SNHLY and FYNNEI. The CDR3 loop reads CASSEAQEKTYEQYF. CDR3 coding DNA: TGTGCCAGCAGTGAGGCTCAGGAGAAGACCTACGAGCAGTACTTC. Full variable domain (outside the CDR3, taken from reference TRBV2 and TRBJ2-7): EPEVTQTPSHQVTQMGQEVILRCVPISNHLYFYWYRQILGQKVEFLVSFYNNEISEKSEIFDDQFSVERPDGSNFTLKIRSTKLEDSAMYFCASSEAQEKTYEQYFGPGTRLTVT.

V and J are TRBV28 and TRBJ1-1, with D possibly TRBD1 on 5 matching bases. The CDR3 is 14 amino acids. The V gene's germline CDR1 is MDHEN and CDR2 SYDVKM. Trimming removed 2 bases from V and 1 base from J, with 8 bases in between. The CDR3 nucleotides are TGTGCCAGCAGTTTAAACAGGAGGAACACTGAAGCTTTCTTT. It specifies CASSLNRRNTEAFF.

Turning to this clone: Additional DNA sequences in this sample encode the identical CDR3. The chain combines TRBV15 with TRBJ2-2, with D perhaps TRBD2 (6 bases). The CDR3 length is 14 residues. V lost 5 bases, J lost 2 bases, and 9 bases lay in between. Germline V gene lookup returns CDR1 LNHNV and CDR2 YYDKDF (reference sequence). CDR3 nucleotide sequence: TGTGCCACCAGCCGGGACTCTAACACCGGGGAGCTGTTTTTT. It yields the protein CATSRDSNTGELFF.

The chain couples TRBV30 to TRBJ1-4, with D unresolved. Trimming left V 4 bases short and J 11 bases short, with 11 bases between. This CDR3 contains 11 residues. Per the germline V gene, CDR1 is GTSNPN and CDR2 is SVGIG (reference sequence). This CDR3 is CAWTPREKLFF. The CDR3 DNA reads as TGTGCCTGGACCCCCCGGGAGAAACTGTTTTTT.

This chain connects TRBV28 to TRBJ2-7; unclear D gene. The CDR3 consists of 16 residues. V dropped 6 bases and J dropped 6 bases, with 24 bases sitting between them. CDR1 and CDR2 from the germline V gene are MDHEN and SYDVKM. The CDR3 region has the DNA TGTGCCAGCAGAACACCCCCAGCACTTAACGGGTTCGAGCAGTACTTC. It encodes CASRTPPALNGFEQYF.

The V gene is TRBV4-1, the J gene TRBJ2-1; the D gene is possibly TRBD2 (6 bases). Germline CDR1 reads MGHRA; CDR2 reads YSYEKL. The CDR3 sequence is 15 residues long. The V end lost 6 bases, the J end lost 1 base, and 13 bases lay between the germline ends. Here the CDR3 reads CASRDSGLSYNEQFF. The CDR3 DNA follows: TGCGCCAGCAGAGATAGCGGTTTATCCTACAATGAGCAGTTCTTC.

This clone was recorded only once. The genes are TRBV4-3 and TRBJ2-7; 7 bases align to TRBD2. The CDR3 extends over 17 amino acids. V was pared by 0 bases and J by 3 bases, with 11 bases of the junction left unmatched. The germline V gene encodes CDR1 LGHNA and CDR2 YSLEER. The CDR3 bases are TGCGCCAGCAGCCAAGATGTGCCTAGCGGATTCGTCTACGAGCAGTACTTC. It is translated as CASSQDVPSGFVYEQYF.

This clone was counted a single time. The rearrangement joins TRBV25-1 to TRBJ2-7; 9 bases fit TRBD1. The CDR3 runs to 13 residues. Germline CDR1 MGHDK, CDR2 SYGVNS. Trimming at V came to 7 bases and at J to 5 bases, leaving 6 bases not matched to a gene. CDR3 in amino acids: CASTPGTGNEQYF. The DNA of the CDR3 is TGTGCCAGCACCCCCGGGACAGGGAACGAGCAGTACTTC.

With regard to this clone: The sample has other DNA sequences that encode this CDR3 too. The J gene is TRBJ1-5, the V gene TRBV7-9; 11 bases agree with TRBD1. The junction had 7 bases not matched to a gene; V was cut back by 6 bases and J by 6 bases. CDR1 is SEHNR and CDR2 is FQNEAQ in the germline V gene (reference sequence). The CDR3 is 15 amino acids. The DNA of the CDR3 is TGTGCCAGCAGTCTTGGACAGGGGGCAGGTCAGCCCCAGCATTTT. Translated, it gives CASSLGQGAGQPQHF.

The rearrangement links TRBV14 to TRBJ1-1; no reliable D call. The CDR3 extends over 13 amino acids. Trimming shortened V by 2 bases and J by 5 bases, and 9 bases separated the two germline ends. The V gene's germline CDR1 is SGHDN and CDR2 FVKESK. The CDR3 bases are TGTGCCAGCAGCCAATACCGGGCGACTGAAGCTTTCTTT. Its protein is CASSQYRATEAFF.

Details on this clone: Relative to the germline gene, one junction end is altered; a read error may explain this. Other nucleotide sequences in the sample specify the same CDR3. The chain uses TRBV9 and TRBJ2-7; D is unresolved. Germline values: CDR1 SGDLS, CDR2 YYNGEE. This CDR3 is 16 amino acids long. The CDR3 sequence is CASSVYSGSAPYEQYF. DNA for the CDR3: TGCGCCAGCAGCGTCTATTCCGGGTCCGCGCCCTACGAGCAGTACTTC.

V is TRBV27 and J is TRBJ1-2; the match to TRBD1 covers 7 bases. With V trimmed by 3 bases and J by 4 bases, 5 bases remained unmatched. The CDR3 loop spans 14 amino acids. Germline values: CDR1 MNHEY, CDR2 SMNVEV (reference sequence). The CDR3 coding sequence is TGTGCCAGCAGTTTTACAGGGGCGGGCTATGGCTACACCTTC. The encoded protein is CASSFTGAGYGYTF.

The gene calls are TRBV27 and TRBJ2-7; D is unresolved. The CDR3 runs to 13 residues. The V and J ends lost 0 bases and 7 bases respectively, with 10 bases between them. Germline values: CDR1 MNHEY, CDR2 SMNVEV (reference sequence). The CDR3 nucleotides are TGTGCCAGCAGTTTATCCCGACCCGGGGAGCAGTACTTC. Protein: CASSLSRPGEQYF.

This chain connects TRBV7-2 to TRBJ2-3; TRBD1 matches at 8 bases. The CDR3 has 15 amino acids. The junction had 9 bases not matched to a gene; V was cut back by 6 bases and J by 4 bases. Germline lookup yields CDR1 SGHTA and CDR2 FQGNSA. Here the CDR3 reads CASSSAGGKADTQYF. The CDR3, as DNA: TGTGCCAGCAGTTCTGCAGGGGGCAAGGCAGATACGCAGTATTTT.

This clone has more than one count but fewer than ten. The gene calls are TRBV13 and TRBJ2-1; the match to TRBD1 covers 8 bases. The CDR3 is made up of 14 amino acids. Germline V gene lookup returns CDR1 PRHDT and CDR2 FYEKMQ (reference sequence). V lost 5 bases to trimming and J lost 8 bases; unmatched junction nucleotides: 8. DNA of the CDR3: TGTGCCAGCAGCCCAGAGGGACAGGAAGATGAGCAGTTCTTC. Its translation: CASSPEGQEDEQFF.

The chain has TRBV9 and TRBJ2-1, with 9 nucleotides matching TRBD2. The length of the CDR3 is 17 residues. The germline gives CDR1 SGDLS, CDR2 YYNGEE. V shed 4 bases and J 0 bases; nucleotides not matched to a gene: 8. As DNA, the CDR3 is TGTGCCAGCAGCTTCCTACCGGGACTAGCCTCCTACAATGAGCAGTTCTTC. It is translated as CASSFLPGLASYNEQFF.